Each of the 20 T cell receptor beta chains below was sequenced from the same sample in a study of post-analysis software for immune sequencing data. Study-wide results and caveats: Compared with controls, patients had more of about five TRBV segments, including TRBV5-6, TRBV5-1 and TRBV20-1.

cDNA libraries for TCR beta contained unique molecular identifiers. TCRdb reprocessed the PCR reads with MiXCR, giving one entry per CDR3 protein. The sample has roughly 650,000 distinct CDR3 sequences, around 60% seen once. Antigens for these TCRs are unknown. The sample taken for sequencing was blood. The receptors here all came from a girl aged 2-10 years with multiple sclerosis.

CDR3 region: CSATPRGRINEQFF. The CDR3 DNA reads as TGCAGTGCTACCCCCAGGGGGAGGATCAATGAGCAGTTCTTC. V gene TRBV20-1 combines with J gene TRBJ2-1; D might be TRBD1 (7 bases). CDR3 length: 14 residues. Germline V gene data show CDR1 as DFQATT and CDR2 as SNEGSKA (reference sequence). V was cut by 4 bases and J by 6 bases, with 16 bases left in between.

V gene TRBV28 combines with J gene TRBJ2-4; no definite D call. CDR3 length: 13 amino acids. Germline lookup yields CDR1 MDHEN and CDR2 SYDVKM. Deletions cut 6 bases from V and 5 bases from J, with 11 bases between. CDR3 in amino acids: CASSRASENIQYF. CDR3 bases: TGTGCCAGCAGCCGGGCCAGTGAAAACATTCAGTACTTC.

The sample holds many counts of this clonotype. V and J are TRBV5-5 and TRBJ2-5; 12 bases align to TRBD2. Trimming removed 3 bases from V and 5 bases from J; junction bases left unmatched: 5. CDR3 length: 15 amino acids. In germline, CDR1 is SGHKS, CDR2 YYEKEE (reference sequence). The CDR3 sequence: CASSSWTSGMETQYF. DNA of the CDR3: TGTGCCAGCAGCTCTTGGACTAGCGGGATGGAGACCCAGTACTTC. Drawing the rest from reference TRBV5-5 and TRBJ2-5, the complete variable domain is DAGVTQSPTHLIKTRGQQVTLRCSPISGHKSVSWYQQVLGQGPQFIFQYYEKEERGRGNFPDRFSARQFPNYSSELNVNALLLGDSALYLCASSSWTSGMETQYFGPGTRLLVL.

This clonotype was seen a handful of times. The rearrangement links TRBV10-3 to TRBJ2-5, with 8 bases identical to TRBD2. Germline assignment: CDR1 ENHRY and CDR2 SYGVKD. CDR3 length: 14 amino acids. V was pared by 4 bases and J by 5 bases, with 6 bases of the junction left unmatched. The CDR3 bases are TGTGCCATCAGTGGAGCGGGAGTGACTGAGACCCAGTACTTC. This encodes CAISGAGVTETQYF.

The chain employs TRBV5-6 and TRBJ2-5, with a possible D match to TRBD2 (7 bases). Trimming took off 1 base at V and 5 bases at J, with 15 bases between the two ends. Looked up from germline, CDR1 is SGHDT and CDR2 is YYEEEE. The CDR3 length is 15 residues. The CDR3 reads CASSLRTGGGETQYF. Written as DNA, the CDR3 is TGTGCCAGCAGCTTGAGGACGGGGGGCGGGGAGACCCAGTACTTC. Combining the CDR3 with reference TRBV5-6 and TRBJ2-5 gives the whole variable domain DAGVTQSPTHLIKTRGQQVTLRCSPKSGHDTVSWYQQALGQGPQFIFQYYEEEERQRGNFPDRFSGHQFPNYSSELNVNALLLGDSALYLCASSLRTGGGETQYFGPGTRLLVL.

In its sample, this clonotype was seen a few times. CDR3 nucleotides: TGCAGCGTTGTGACCGACGAAAACTATGGCTACACCTTC. Amino acid sequence: CSVVTDENYGYTF. The gene calls are TRBV29-1 and TRBJ1-2; D ambiguous. The CDR3 consists of 13 residues. Germline assignment: CDR1 SQVTM and CDR2 ANQGSEA. The V end lost 4 bases, the J end lost 2 bases, and 11 bases lay between the germline ends.

The sample holds a few counts of this clonotype. The chain has TRBV12-3 or TRBV12-4 and TRBJ2-3, with no clear D. The CDR3 loop spans 13 amino acids. Trimming removed 5 bases at V and 2 bases at J, with 8 bases between. The CDR3 DNA reads as TGTGCCAGCAGTCGGTCTCCCACAGATACGCAGTATTTT. Amino acid sequence: CASSRSPTDTQYF.

This chain links TRBV11-2 with TRBJ2-5, with D maybe TRBD2 (6 bases). Per the germline V gene, CDR1 is SGHAT and CDR2 is FQNNGV. Deletions cut 6 bases from V and 1 base from J, with 15 bases between. This CDR3 is 15 amino acids long. This CDR3 reads CASRSGGAIQETQYF. The CDR3 DNA reads TGTGCCAGCAGGTCCGGCGGGGCCATCCAAGAGACCCAGTACTTC.

This clonotype was recorded a few times. The chain combines TRBV5-1 with TRBJ2-1, with TRBD2 matching 11 bases. The germline gives CDR1 SGHRS, CDR2 YFSETQ. Trimming at V came to 5 bases and at J to 4 bases, leaving 11 bases not matched to a gene. The CDR3 totals 17 residues. In DNA, the CDR3 is TGCGCCAGCAGACAGGGGTCCCTAGCGGGAGGTTACAATGAGCAGTTCTTC. Translation gives CASRQGSLAGGYNEQFF.

Comments on this clonotype: Since a much larger clone is just one base distant, this may be a read error. V gene TRBV7-2 combines with J gene TRBJ2-7; D unclear. TRBJ2-4 matches the DNA end more closely, so the J call is doubtful. The CDR3 sequence is 14 residues long. The germline V gene encodes CDR1 SGHTA and CDR2 FQGNSA. The CDR3 sequence: CASSFEGRSYIQYF. CDR3 nucleotides: TGTGCCAGCAGCTTTGAAGGGCGCAGTTACATTCAGTACTTC.

The chain combines TRBV15 with TRBJ2-3; no firm D call. The CDR3 is 12 residues long. Germline values: CDR1 LNHNV, CDR2 YYDKDF (reference sequence). V lost 3 bases, J lost 4 bases, and 5 bases lay in between. CDR3 sequence: CATSRDADTQYF. The CDR3 nucleotides are TGTGCCACCAGCAGGGACGCAGATACGCAGTATTTT.

The V call is TRBV20-1, the J call TRBJ2-1; the D call may be TRBD1 or TRBD2 (5 bases each). Looked up from germline, CDR1 is DFQATT and CDR2 is SNEGSKA (reference sequence). V was clipped by 5 bases and J by 0 bases, with 17 bases between them. This CDR3 is 16 amino acids long. The CDR3 protein is CSAGGPDFLSYNEQFF. The CDR3 DNA is TGCAGTGCTGGGGGACCGGACTTCCTCTCCTACAATGAGCAGTTCTTC.

The chain uses TRBV12-3 or TRBV12-4 and TRBJ1-5; D possibly corresponds to TRBD1 (5 bases). Trimming shortened V by 4 bases and J by 7 bases, and 14 bases separated the two germline ends. The CDR3 is 14 amino acids. The CDR3 loop is CASSWGTTRQPQHF. The CDR3, as DNA: TGTGCCAGCAGTTGGGGGACGACCAGACAGCCCCAGCATTTT.

Points on this clonotype: Relative to the germline gene, one junction end is altered; a read error may explain this. The chain employs TRBV6-6 and TRBJ1-2; 9 bases line up with TRBD1. Germline loops: CDR1 MNHNY, CDR2 SVGAGI (reference sequence). This CDR3 contains 15 residues. For the CDR3, the DNA is TGTGTCAGCACGGCGGGACAGGGAAACCCCTATGGCTACACCTTC. As protein: CVSTAGQGNPYGYTF.

This clonotype was counted a few times. The rearrangement uses TRBV29-1 and TRBJ1-2; 9 nucleotides align to TRBD1. Losses at the gene ends were 4 bases for V and 7 bases for J; bases not matched to a gene: 4. The CDR3 runs 12 residues. Germline assignment: CDR1 SQVTM and CDR2 ANQGSEA. CDR3 region: CSVGGTGSGYTF. The CDR3 DNA reads as TGCAGCGTTGGCGGGACAGGGTCTGGCTACACCTTC.

The chain employs TRBV10-3 and TRBJ2-5; 7 nucleotides line up with TRBD1. J lost 7 bases, V lost 2 bases, and 7 bases had no gene match. Germline loops: CDR1 ENHRY, CDR2 SYGVKD. The CDR3 has 14 amino acids. The CDR3 bases are TGTGCCATCAGTGAGGGGACAGCGCTTTGGACCCAGTACTTC. Translation: CAISEGTALWTQYF.

The rearrangement uses TRBV6-6 and TRBJ1-2; 11 bases are a match to TRBD1. The germline CDR1 and CDR2 sequences are MNHNY and SVGAGI (reference sequence). This CDR3 comprises 15 residues. Trimming removed 2 bases from V and 3 bases from J; junction bases left unmatched: 2. The CDR3 region has the DNA TGTGCCAGCAGTTACGGGGACAGGGGGGACTATGGCTACACCTTC. Translation: CASSYGDRGDYGYTF.

The count of this clonotype is one. J is TRBJ2-3 and V is TRBV5-1; D might be TRBD2 (6 bases). The V end was cut by 0 bases, the J end by 2 bases, with 10 bases between. From germline, CDR1 is SGHRS and CDR2 YFSETQ. The CDR3 contains 15 residues. CDR3 protein: CASSLGGLITDTQYF. CDR3 nucleotide sequence: TGCGCCAGCAGCTTGGGTGGACTAATCACAGATACGCAGTATTTT. The entire variable domain, with the rest obtained from reference TRBV5-1 and TRBJ2-3, is as follows: KAGVTQTPRYLIKTRGQQVTLSCSPISGHRSVSWYQQTPGQGLQFLFEYFSETQRNKGNFPGRFSGRQFSNSRSEMNVSTLELGDSALYLCASSLGGLITDTQYFGPGTRLTVL.

The chain links TRBV13 to TRBJ1-1; TRBD1 matches at 12 bases. Unmatched junction bases numbered 6, after V lost 0 bases and J lost 1 base. The CDR3 length is 18 residues. Germline values: CDR1 PRHDT, CDR2 FYEKMQ (reference sequence). This CDR3 is CASSLGLGTGGTNTEAFF. CDR3 coding DNA: TGTGCCAGCAGCTTAGGCCTCGGGACAGGGGGCACGAACACTGAAGCTTTCTTT.

The genes are TRBV30 and TRBJ2-1; 8 positions agree with TRBD2. V lost 5 bases, J lost 6 bases, and 9 bases stayed unmatched. CDR3 size: 14 residues. The germline V gene has CDR1 GTSNPN and CDR2 SVGIG (reference sequence). CDR3 DNA: TGTGCCTGGGCGGGGACTAGATCGGGCAATGAGCAGTTCTTC. It codes for CAWAGTRSGNEQFF.